These 25 T cell receptor beta chains share one sample of origin, sequenced in a study of chemoradiotherapy in HPV16-positive cancers. Profiled with immunoSEQ multiplex PCR; TCRdb holds only in-frame clones, not every one. The sample includes 10,000 to 11,000 clones, about 82% of them seen just once. Sequenced here: blood, sampled from a patient who underwent chemoradiotherapy. Receptor source: a human donor with HPV-associated anogenital cancer.

The J gene is TRBJ2-2, the V gene TRBV10-3, with 10 bases matching TRBD1. Germline V lookup: CDR1 ENHRY, CDR2 SYGVKD. V lost 6 bases to trimming and J lost 7 bases; unmatched junction nucleotides: 8. This CDR3 contains 15 residues. The DNA for the CDR3 is TGTGCCATCAGCCCCGGGACAGGGGTTGGCGGGGAGCTGTTTTTT. Encoded protein: CAISPGTGVGGELFF.

The chain employs TRBV9 and TRBJ2-5, with 7 bases identical to TRBD1. The CDR3 extends over 16 amino acids. The ends lost 4 bases at V and 0 bases at J; junction bases unmatched: 9. Germline CDR1 SGDLS, CDR2 YYNGEE. CDR3 region: CASSSLTGAYQETQYF. Written as DNA, the CDR3 is TGTGCCAGCAGCAGTCTTACAGGGGCGTACCAAGAGACCCAGTACTTC.

This sequence joins TRBV6-6 and TRBJ1-5; 7 nucleotides agree with TRBD1. This CDR3 is built from 14 residues. The junction had 9 bases not matched to a gene; V was cut back by 6 bases and J by 7 bases. CDR1 and CDR2 from the germline V gene are MNHNY and SVGAGI (reference sequence). This CDR3 reads CASRETGQGQPQHF. In DNA, the CDR3 is TGTGCCAGCAGGGAGACAGGGCAAGGACAGCCCCAGCATTTT.

This clone was counted between two and nine times. The rearrangement joins TRBV21-1 to TRBJ1-1; TRBD1, as called in the table, went unchecked against the DNA. TRBV21-1 is annotated as a pseudogene. CDR3 length: 12 residues. CDR3 loop: CASSKGQAEAFF. The CDR3 DNA reads TGTGCCAGCAGCAAGGGACAGGCTGAAGCTTTCTTT.

The chain carries TRBV11-2 and TRBJ1-4; 10 bases fit TRBD1. CDR3 length: 14 amino acids. Looked up from germline, CDR1 is SGHAT and CDR2 is FQNNGV. V dropped 3 bases and J dropped 7; count of bases not matched to a gene: 2. The CDR3 sequence: CASSFRTGGEKLFF. As DNA, the CDR3 is TGTGCCAGCAGCTTTAGGACAGGGGGTGAAAAACTGTTTTTT.

This clone has just a few counts. This chain joins TRBV6-5 and TRBJ1-2; possibly TRBD1 for D (5 bases). The CDR3 totals 12 residues. The V and J ends lost 7 bases and 8 bases respectively, with 14 bases between them. Germline V CDR1 and CDR2: MNHEY, SVGAGI. The CDR3 nucleotides are TGTGCCAGCATAGGGGACGGTGGGGGCTACACCTTC. It codes for CASIGDGGGYTF.

The chain employs TRBV4-2 and TRBJ2-5; D is ambiguous. Germline CDR1 reads LGHNA; CDR2 reads YNFKEQ. This CDR3 region has 12 residues. Between the trimmed V and J ends, which lost 3 bases and 7 bases, there was a span of 9 bases. The CDR3: CASSHSHGTQYF. The DNA of the CDR3 is TGTGCCAGCAGCCATTCTCATGGGACCCAGTACTTC.

The rearrangement links TRBV6-5 to TRBJ1-2; tentatively, D is TRBD1 (5 bases). Germline-derived CDR1 and CDR2 are MNHEY and SVGAGI. The CDR3 totals 14 residues. V was trimmed by 7 bases and J by 9 bases, leaving 21 bases between them. The DNA of the CDR3 is TGTGCCAGCACCCGAGCAGGGCAGGTTCGGAGCTACACCTTC. It yields the protein CASTRAGQVRSYTF.

The CDR3 DNA follows: TGCGCCAGCAGCTTGCGAGCCTCCGGGACAGGGGCCTACGAGCAGTACTTC. Amino acids: CASSLRASGTGAYEQYF. This chain uses TRBV5-1 with TRBJ2-7; 10 nucleotides agree with TRBD1. The CDR3 spans 17 residues. J gave up 2 bases and V 1 base, and 9 bases lay outside the gene matches. The germline CDR1 and CDR2 sequences are SGHRS and YFSETQ.

The chain employs TRBV6-6 and TRBJ2-7, with TRBD1 matching over 9 bases. This CDR3 spans 14 amino acids. Looked up from germline, CDR1 is MNHNY and CDR2 is SVGAGI (reference sequence). The V gene end was trimmed by 2 bases and the J gene end by 3 bases; junction bases not matched to a gene: 2. CDR3 DNA sequence: TGTGCCAGCAGTTACCCGGACAGGGGCTACGAGCAGTACTTC. Residues: CASSYPDRGYEQYF.

This chain connects TRBV7-9 to TRBJ1-1, with a possible D match to TRBD1 (5 bases). V gave up 2 bases and J gave up 0 bases, with 7 bases separating them. This CDR3 has 14 residues. Germline loops: CDR1 SEHNR, CDR2 FQNEAQ (reference sequence). Here the CDR3 DNA reads TGTGCCAGCAGCTTACAGGGAATGAACACTGAAGCTTTCTTT. Translated: CASSLQGMNTEAFF.

The chain is built from TRBV5-1 and TRBJ2-5, with TRBD2 matching over 13 bases. CDR1 and CDR2 from the germline V gene are SGHRS and YFSETQ. V was clipped by 1 base and J by 4 bases; unmatched bases: 7. This CDR3 region has 17 residues. The CDR3 spells CASSLTLTSGGRETQYF. The CDR3 DNA reads TGCGCCAGCAGCTTGACCTTGACTAGCGGGGGGAGAGAGACCCAGTACTTC.

The chain recombines TRBV6-1 with TRBJ2-5; D gene unclear. This CDR3 comprises 13 residues. V was pared by 7 bases and J by 4 bases, with 13 bases between. Per the germline V gene, CDR1 is MNHNS and CDR2 is SASEGT. CDR3 residues: CASKQAPRETQYF. DNA of the CDR3: TGTGCCAGCAAGCAGGCCCCTCGAGAGACCCAGTACTTC.

The chain links TRBV27 to TRBJ2-7; 11 bases line up with TRBD2. The V and J ends lost 3 bases and 5 bases, in that order; junction bases with no gene match: 3. Germline V gives CDR1 MNHEY, CDR2 SMNVEV (reference sequence). The CDR3 runs 14 residues. The CDR3 DNA is TGTGCCAGCAGTTTTACTAGCGGGGGCCACGAGCAGTACTTC. It codes for CASSFTSGGHEQYF.

In DNA, the CDR3 is TGTGCCAGCAGCTCCTTGACTAGCGGAAGTAGTACGCAGTATTTT. Translation: CASSSLTSGSSTQYF. The rearrangement links TRBV7-2 to TRBJ2-3; 9 nucleotides agree with TRBD2. V gave up 4 bases and J gave up 8 bases; unmatched junction bases: 10. The CDR3 consists of 15 residues. CDR1 SGHTA and CDR2 FQGNSA come from the germline V gene.

This chain joins TRBV19 and TRBJ2-5; D possibly matches TRBD1 or TRBD2 (5 bases each). There are 13 residues in the CDR3. V was pared by 6 bases and J by 3 bases, with 11 bases between. Germline CDR1 is LNHDA and CDR2 is SQIVND (reference sequence). The CDR3 loop reads CASRMGTEETQYF. The CDR3 coding sequence is TGTGCCAGTAGGATGGGGACGGAAGAGACCCAGTACTTC.

The V gene is TRBV5-1, the J gene TRBJ2-5; no firm D call. Germline CDR1 SGHRS, CDR2 YFSETQ. Trimming removed 4 bases at V and 2 bases at J, with 6 bases between. The CDR3 totals 12 residues. Here the CDR3 reads CASSQIQETQYF. The CDR3, as DNA: TGCGCCAGCAGCCAGATACAAGAGACCCAGTACTTC.

This clone was observed a handful of times. This chain connects TRBV6-4 to TRBJ1-1; 7 bases agree with TRBD1. The CDR3 has 13 residues. J lost 5 bases, V lost 6 bases, and 6 bases had no gene match. Germline V gene data show CDR1 as MRHNA and CDR2 as SNTAGT. CDR3 in amino acids: CASSRQGGTEAFF. The CDR3 bases are TGTGCCAGCAGCAGACAGGGAGGGACTGAAGCTTTCTTT.

This clone appeared once. This chain connects TRBV7-8 to TRBJ2-5; 7 bases are shared with TRBD2. CDR3 length equals 14 residues. Germline-derived CDR1 and CDR2 are SGHVS and FQNEAQ. After removal of 5 bases from V and 1 base from J, the junction contained 4 bases not matched to a gene. The CDR3 DNA follows: TGTGCCAGCAGCCCTCGGACTAGCCAAGAGACCCAGTACTTC. This gives the protein CASSPRTSQETQYF. The whole variable domain, filled in from reference TRBV7-8 and TRBJ2-5, reads GAGVSQSPRYKVAKRGQDVALRCDPISGHVSLFWYQQALGQGPEFLTYFQNEAQLDKSGLPSDRFFAERPEGSVSTLKIQRTQQEDSAVYLCASSPRTSQETQYFGPGTRLLVL.

The chain recombines TRBV6-1 with TRBJ2-5; the match to TRBD2 covers 9 bases. Germline loops: CDR1 MNHNS, CDR2 SASEGT. V gave up 4 bases and J gave up 5 bases; unmatched junction bases: 5. The CDR3 has 14 amino acids. The CDR3 loop is CASSGGGGGETQYF. CDR3 nucleotide sequence: TGTGCCAGCAGTGGCGGGGGGGGCGGGGAGACCCAGTACTTC.

The V gene is TRBV9, the J gene TRBJ2-7; TRBD1 might be the D (5 bases). Germline V gene lookup returns CDR1 SGDLS and CDR2 YYNGEE. The length of the CDR3 is 13 residues. V was clipped by 2 bases and J by 9 bases, with 15 bases between them. CDR3 loop: CASSVFNEGVQYF. CDR3 DNA sequence: TGTGCCAGCAGCGTCTTTAACGAAGGGGTGCAGTACTTC.

The genes are TRBV9 and TRBJ2-1; 11 nucleotides agree with TRBD2. V trimming: 4 bases; J trimming: 9 bases; junction bases outside the gene matches: 9. CDR3 size: 15 residues. Germline V CDR1 and CDR2: SGDLS, YYNGEE. As DNA, the CDR3 is TGTGCCAGCAGCTCGGAACTAGCGGGGGCTTCTGAGCAGTTCTTC. Protein: CASSSELAGASEQFF.

V gene TRBV10-2 combines with J gene TRBJ1-1; D not certain. The CDR3 totals 17 residues. V was clipped by 2 bases and J by 5 bases, with 21 bases between them. Germline CDR1 WSHSY, CDR2 SAAADI. CDR3 amino acids: CASSESMTPGYRTEAFF. DNA of the CDR3: TGCGCCAGCAGTGAGAGTATGACGCCGGGGTATCGGACTGAAGCTTTCTTT.

The V call is TRBV10-2, the J call TRBJ2-7, with D hard to call. Trimming stripped 0 bases from V and 4 bases from J, with 4 bases between. Germline V gene lookup returns CDR1 WSHSY and CDR2 SAAADI. CDR3 length equals 12 residues. Here the CDR3 reads CASSESGYEQYF. The CDR3 DNA sequence: TGCGCCAGCAGTGAGTCGGGATACGAGCAGTACTTC.

The chain links TRBV11-2 to TRBJ2-1; D unclear. The CDR3 spans 18 residues. Germline V gene sequence: CDR1 SGHAT, CDR2 FQNNGV. V lost 0 bases, J lost 5 bases, and 20 bases lay in between. As DNA, the CDR3 is TGTGCCAGCAGCTTAGATGGTCGAGCTCTTCTCTTAGACAATGAGCAGTTCTTC. Protein sequence: CASSLDGRALLLDNEQFF.